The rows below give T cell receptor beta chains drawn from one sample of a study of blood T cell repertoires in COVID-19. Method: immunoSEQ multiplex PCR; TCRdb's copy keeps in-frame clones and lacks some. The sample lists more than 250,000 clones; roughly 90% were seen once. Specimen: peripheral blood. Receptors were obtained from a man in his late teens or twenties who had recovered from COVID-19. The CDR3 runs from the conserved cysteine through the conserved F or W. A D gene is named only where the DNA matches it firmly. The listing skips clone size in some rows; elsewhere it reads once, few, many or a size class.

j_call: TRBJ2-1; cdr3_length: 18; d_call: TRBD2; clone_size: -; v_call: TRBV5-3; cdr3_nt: TGTGCCAGAAGCTTGGGGTTAGCGGGAGTTACTTCCTACAATGAGCAGTTCTTC; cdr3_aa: CARSLGLAGVTSYNEQFF
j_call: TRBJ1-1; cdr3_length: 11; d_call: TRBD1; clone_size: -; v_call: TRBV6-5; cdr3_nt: TGTGCCAGCAGCCGGGACAGTGAAGCTTTCTTT; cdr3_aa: CASSRDSEAFF
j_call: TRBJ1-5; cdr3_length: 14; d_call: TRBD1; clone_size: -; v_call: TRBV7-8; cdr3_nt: TGTGCCAGCAGCCGGGACAGGGGAAATCAGCCCCAGCATTTT; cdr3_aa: CASSRDRGNQPQHF
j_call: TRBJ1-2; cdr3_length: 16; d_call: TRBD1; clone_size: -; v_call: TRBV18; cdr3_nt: TGTGCCAGCTCACCTCCGTATACGGGACAGCCATATGGCTACACCTTC; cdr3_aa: CASSPPYTGQPYGYTF
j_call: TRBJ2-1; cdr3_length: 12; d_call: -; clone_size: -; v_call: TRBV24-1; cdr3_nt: TGTGCCACCAGTGGCCCGGTAAATGAGCAGTTCTTC; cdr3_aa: CATSGPVNEQFF
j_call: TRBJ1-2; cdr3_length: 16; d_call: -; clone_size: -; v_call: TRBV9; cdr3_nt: TGTGCCAGCAGCGTGGGCCGAGGACAGACATTCTATGGCTACACCTTC; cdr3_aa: CASSVGRGQTFYGYTF
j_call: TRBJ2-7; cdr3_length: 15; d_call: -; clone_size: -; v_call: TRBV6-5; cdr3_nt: TGTGCCAGCAGTAAAAATGCCCGGGGAGCCTACGAGCAGTACTTC; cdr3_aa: CASSKNARGAYEQYF
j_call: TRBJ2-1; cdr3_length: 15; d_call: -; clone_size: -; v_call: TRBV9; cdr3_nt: TGTGCCAGCACCGAGGGGGGGGGCACCTACAATGAGCAGTTCTTC; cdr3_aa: CASTEGGGTYNEQFF
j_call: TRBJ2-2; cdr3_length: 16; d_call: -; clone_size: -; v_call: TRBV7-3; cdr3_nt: TGTGCCAGCAGCTTACTTGGACAGATGAACACCGGGGAGCTGTTTTTT; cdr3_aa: CASSLLGQMNTGELFF
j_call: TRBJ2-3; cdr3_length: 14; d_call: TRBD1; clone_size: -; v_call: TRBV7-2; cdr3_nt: TGTGCCAGCAGCTTGGGACAGGGGTCAGATACGCAGTATTTT; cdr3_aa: CASSLGQGSDTQYF
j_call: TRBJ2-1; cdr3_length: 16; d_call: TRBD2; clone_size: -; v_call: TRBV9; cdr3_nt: TGTGCCAGCAGCGTAGGGGCGGGAGGGCCCTCGGATGAGCAGTTCTTC; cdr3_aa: CASSVGAGGPSDEQFF
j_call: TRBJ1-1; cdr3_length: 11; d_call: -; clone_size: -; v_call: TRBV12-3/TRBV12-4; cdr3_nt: TGTGCCAGCAGTTTGGCCACTGAAGCTTTCTTT; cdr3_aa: CASSLATEAFF
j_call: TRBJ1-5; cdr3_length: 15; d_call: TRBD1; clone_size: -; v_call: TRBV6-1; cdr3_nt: TGTGCCAGCAGTGAAGGGACAGGGGCTAATCAGCCCCAGCATTTT; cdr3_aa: CASSEGTGANQPQHF
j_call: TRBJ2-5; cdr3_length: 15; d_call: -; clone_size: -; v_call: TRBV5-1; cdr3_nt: TGCGCCAGCAGCCCGGGATCATCGTACCAAGAGACCCAGTACTTC; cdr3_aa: CASSPGSSYQETQYF
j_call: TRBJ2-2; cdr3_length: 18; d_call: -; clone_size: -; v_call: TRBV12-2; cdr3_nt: TGTGCAAGTCGCTTAGAGTCCACTAGCGGGCTAACCACCGGGGAGCTGTTTTTT; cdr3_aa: CASRLESTSGLTTGELFF
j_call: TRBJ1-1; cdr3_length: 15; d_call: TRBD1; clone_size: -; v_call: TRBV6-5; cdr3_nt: TGTGCCAGCAGTTACTCGCAGGGGGGAACCACTGAAGCTTTCTTT; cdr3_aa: CASSYSQGGTTEAFF
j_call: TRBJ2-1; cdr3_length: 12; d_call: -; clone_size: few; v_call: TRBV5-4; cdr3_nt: TGTGCCAGCAGCTTGGGGTCCGGTGAGCAGTTCTTC; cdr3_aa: CASSLGSGEQFF
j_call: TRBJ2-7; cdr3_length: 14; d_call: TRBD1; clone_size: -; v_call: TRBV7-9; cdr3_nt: TGTGCCAGCAGCCTGACAGGGGTATTCTACGAGCAGTACTTC; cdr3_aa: CASSLTGVFYEQYF
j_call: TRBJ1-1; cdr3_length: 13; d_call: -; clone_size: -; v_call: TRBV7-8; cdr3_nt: TGTGCCAGCAGCTGGCAGGGGTACACTGAAGCTTTCTTT; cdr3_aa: CASSWQGYTEAFF
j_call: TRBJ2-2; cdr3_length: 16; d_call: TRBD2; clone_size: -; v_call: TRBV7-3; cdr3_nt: TGTGCCAGCAGCCCTTCCGGGACTAGCGGGACCGGGGAGCTGTTTTTT; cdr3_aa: CASSPSGTSGTGELFF
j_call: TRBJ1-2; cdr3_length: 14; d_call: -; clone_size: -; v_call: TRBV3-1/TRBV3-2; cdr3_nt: TGTGCCAGCACCCAAGGGGGGGGGAACTATGGCTACACCTTC; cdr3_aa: CASTQGGGNYGYTF
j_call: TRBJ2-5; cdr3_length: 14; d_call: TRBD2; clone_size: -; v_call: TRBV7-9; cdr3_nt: TGTGCCAGCAGCTTAACTAGCGGGGGTGAGACCCAGTACTTC; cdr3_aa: CASSLTSGGETQYF
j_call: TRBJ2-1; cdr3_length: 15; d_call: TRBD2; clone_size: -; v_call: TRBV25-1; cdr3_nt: TGTGCCAGCGGCAACAGCGGGGGGCCATACAATGAGCAGTTCTTC; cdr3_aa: CASGNSGGPYNEQFF
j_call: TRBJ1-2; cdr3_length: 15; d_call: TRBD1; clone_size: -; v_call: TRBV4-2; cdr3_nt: TGTGCCAGCAGCCAAGCACGGACAGGTACCTATGGCTACACCTTC; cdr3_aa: CASSQARTGTYGYTF
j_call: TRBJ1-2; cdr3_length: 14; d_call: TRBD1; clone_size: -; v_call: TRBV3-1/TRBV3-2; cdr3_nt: TGTGCCAGCAGCGCAAGGGACAGCTTGATAGGCTACACCTTC; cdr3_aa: CASSARDSLIGYTF
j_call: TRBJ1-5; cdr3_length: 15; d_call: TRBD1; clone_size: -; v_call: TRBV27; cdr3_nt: TGTGCCAGCAGAAACGGACAGGGTAGCAATCAGCCCCAGCATTTT; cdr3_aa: CASRNGQGSNQPQHF
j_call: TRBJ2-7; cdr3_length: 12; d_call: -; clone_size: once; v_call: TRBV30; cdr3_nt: TGTGCCTGGAGCCCGATCCAAGCCTGGTTATACTTC; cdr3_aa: CAWSPIQAWLYF
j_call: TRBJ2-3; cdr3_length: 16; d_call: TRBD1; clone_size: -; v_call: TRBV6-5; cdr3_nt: TGTGCCAGCAGTTACTCGGCAGGGGGTAACTCCTATACGCAGTATTTT; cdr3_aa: CASSYSAGGNSYTQYF
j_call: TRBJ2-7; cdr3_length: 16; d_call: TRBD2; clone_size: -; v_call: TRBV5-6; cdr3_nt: TGTGCCAGCAGCCCACCCGGTAGCGGGAGGGCCTACGAGCAGTACTTC; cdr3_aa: CASSPPGSGRAYEQYF
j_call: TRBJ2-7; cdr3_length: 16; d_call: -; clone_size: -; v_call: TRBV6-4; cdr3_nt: TGTGCCAGCAGTGAACCAAACGGGGCTAGCGCATACGAGCAGTACTTC; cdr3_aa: CASSEPNGASAYEQYF
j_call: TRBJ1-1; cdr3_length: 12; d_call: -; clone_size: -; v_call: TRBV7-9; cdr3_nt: TGTGCCAGCAGCTTAGAGCTAGCCGAAGCTTTCTTT; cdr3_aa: CASSLELAEAFF
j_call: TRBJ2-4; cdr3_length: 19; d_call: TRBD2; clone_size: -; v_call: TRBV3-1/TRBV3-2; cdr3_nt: TGTGCCAGCAGCCAAGAACTCGCGGGAGGGCCTTTAGCCAAAAACATTCAGTACTTC; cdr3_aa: CASSQELAGGPLAKNIQYF